One and the same sample provided the 18 T cell receptor beta chains below, sequenced in a study of cytomegalovirus exposure and HLA in healthy donors. PCR amplification relied on 60 Vbeta primers (plus 13 Jbeta primers). Sequencing used immunoSEQ multiplex PCR; TCRdb keeps in-frame clones, though not all of them. The repertoire includes around 130,000 clones, over 70% of them detected once, and roughly 3% sits in the top ten. The sample taken for sequencing was PBMCs. These receptors came from a woman aged 35 to 49 in good health and CMV-seropositive.

The chain has TRBV30 and TRBJ2-6; the match to TRBD1 covers 9 bases. CDR1 is GTSNPN, CDR2 SVGIG, per germline (reference sequence). This CDR3 has 18 amino acids. J lost 2 bases, V lost 0 bases, and 8 bases had no gene match. DNA of the CDR3: TGTGCCTGGAGTGTATGGGGACAGGGACTGCCTGGGGCCAACGTCCTGACTTTC. Its translation is CAWSVWGQGLPGANVLTF.

The chain employs TRBV7-8 and TRBJ2-3, with TRBD1 identical over 9 bases. Germline lookup yields CDR1 SGHVS and CDR2 FQNEAQ. Trimming removed 4 bases from V and 7 bases from J; junction bases left unmatched: 15. The CDR3 is 17 amino acids. The CDR3 sequence is CASSSSTTGGLVNTQYF. The DNA of the CDR3 is TGTGCCAGCAGCTCTTCCACCACAGGGGGCCTTGTTAATACGCAGTATTTT.

Only one count was recorded for this clone. The chain uses TRBV27 and TRBJ1-1; D gene uncertain. Trimming removed 6 bases from V and 5 bases from J, with 16 bases in between. The CDR3 loop spans 14 amino acids. Germline values: CDR1 MNHEY, CDR2 SMNVEV (reference sequence). The CDR3 DNA reads as TGTGCCAGCAGAATGACATCCGTTCGGACTGAAGCTTTCTTT. This codes for CASRMTSVRTEAFF.

This rearrangement joins TRBV7-9 to TRBJ2-5; possibly TRBD1 for D (6 bases). The germline CDR1 and CDR2 sequences are SEHNR and FQNEAQ (reference sequence). The length of the CDR3 is 14 residues. The germline V and J ends were trimmed by 5 bases and 2 bases, with 12 bases remaining between them. CDR3 loop: CASSANREQETQYF. In DNA form, the CDR3 reads TGTGCCAGCAGCGCAAACAGGGAACAAGAGACCCAGTACTTC. Full variable domain (rest looked up from reference TRBV7-9 and TRBJ2-5): DTGVSQNPRHKITKRGQNVTFRCDPISEHNRLYWYRQTLGQGPEFLTYFQNEAQLEKSRLLSDRFSAERPKGSFSTLEIQRTEQGDSAMYLCASSANREQETQYFGPGTRLLVL.

This sequence joins TRBV29-1 and TRBJ1-1, with D perhaps TRBD1 (6 bases). Per germline, CDR1 SQVTM and CDR2 ANQGSEA. The CDR3 covers 13 residues. Trimming took 6 bases from V and 11 from J, leaving 22 bases between them. The CDR3 region is CSVASPGERGAFF. DNA for the CDR3: TGCAGCGTCGCCAGCCCAGGGGAAAGGGGGGCTTTCTTT. Full variable domain (outside the CDR3, taken from reference TRBV29-1 and TRBJ1-1): SAVISQKPSRDICQRGTSLTIQCQVDSQVTMMFWYRQQPGQSLTLIATANQGSEATYESGFVIDKFPISRPNLTFSTLTVSNMSPEDSSIYLCSVASPGERGAFFGQGTRLTVV.

The chain has TRBV6-5 and TRBJ2-2; the D gene is possibly TRBD1 (5 bases). Germline CDR1 MNHEY, CDR2 SVGAGI. The CDR3 runs to 14 residues. V dropped 5 bases and J dropped 1 base, with 8 bases sitting between them. The CDR3 DNA is TGTGCCAGCAGTACCACAGGGAACACCGGGGAGCTGTTTTTT. It codes for CASSTTGNTGELFF.

This rearrangement joins TRBV5-1 to TRBJ1-1; TRBD1 matches 9 bases. The V gene end was trimmed by 3 bases and the J gene end by 4 bases; junction bases not matched to a gene: 4. Germline CDR1 reads SGHRS; CDR2 reads YFSETQ. This CDR3 is 14 amino acids long. The CDR3 nucleotides read TGCGCCAGCAGCTCAGGGACAGGGAGCACTGAAGCTTTCTTT. The encoded protein is CASSSGTGSTEAFF.

The V gene is TRBV18, the J gene TRBJ1-1; D possibly corresponds to TRBD1 (6 bases). Germline CDR1 reads KGHSH; CDR2 reads LQKENI. V was shortened by 4 bases and J by 0 bases, with 12 bases between the two germline ends. The CDR3 spans 15 residues. The CDR3 sequence: CASSQRDNLNTEAFF. In nucleotides, the CDR3 is TGTGCCAGCTCACAACGGGACAACCTGAACACTGAAGCTTTCTTT.

V is TRBV30 and J is TRBJ2-1; 8 bases map to TRBD1. The CDR3 is made up of 16 amino acids. The junction had 9 bases not matched to a gene; V was cut back by 3 bases and J by 2 bases. Germline V gene data show CDR1 as GTSNPN and CDR2 as SVGIG (reference sequence). CDR3 region: CAWRLGAGGAYNEQFF. The CDR3 DNA sequence: TGTGCCTGGAGATTGGGGGCAGGGGGCGCCTACAATGAGCAGTTCTTC.

The CDR3 protein is CASSQRDRGNLATNEKLFF. The CDR3 nucleotides are TGCGCCAGCAGCCAGAGGGACAGGGGGAACCTTGCAACTAATGAAAAACTGTTTTTT. J is TRBJ1-4 and V is TRBV4-3; TRBD1 agrees at 11 bases. This CDR3 is built from 19 residues. In germline, CDR1 is LGHNA, CDR2 YSLEER. Germline trimming cut 3 bases from V and 0 bases from J; bases unmatched to any gene: 9.

The rearrangement joins TRBV6-5 to TRBJ2-3; 8 bases are shared with TRBD2. V dropped 4 bases and J dropped 4; count of bases not matched to a gene: 7. Germline V gene data show CDR1 as MNHEY and CDR2 as SVGAGI. The CDR3 is made up of 15 amino acids. CDR3 sequence: CASSFFDGGADTQYF. The CDR3 DNA reads TGTGCCAGCAGTTTTTTCGACGGGGGGGCAGATACGCAGTATTTT.

This chain joins TRBV9 and TRBJ1-1; D remains ambiguous. The germline V and J ends were trimmed by 5 bases and 1 base, with 12 bases remaining between them. The CDR3 contains 14 residues. Germline V gene sequence: CDR1 SGDLS, CDR2 YYNGEE. The CDR3 nucleotides read TGTGCCAGCAGTCTCGGTTTACCGAACACTGAAGCTTTCTTT. It codes for CASSLGLPNTEAFF.

The chain is built from TRBV30 and TRBJ1-3; TRBD1 is a possible D gene (5 bases). V was trimmed by 3 bases and J by 0 bases, leaving 12 bases between them. CDR3 length equals 15 residues. The germline V gene has CDR1 GTSNPN and CDR2 SVGIG (reference sequence). CDR3 protein: CAWRGVTISGNTIYF. The CDR3 DNA follows: TGTGCCTGGAGAGGGGTCACAATCTCTGGAAACACCATATATTTT.

Remarks on this clone: Other DNA variants within this sample encode the same CDR3. The V and J genes are TRBV5-6 and TRBJ2-7, with 13 bases fitting TRBD2. The CDR3 is 16 residues long. The junction had 6 bases not matched to a gene; V was cut back by 2 bases and J by 4 bases. In germline, CDR1 is SGHDT, CDR2 YYEEEE. The CDR3 sequence is CASSFRTSGRSYEQYF. The CDR3 nucleotides are TGTGCCAGCAGCTTTCGGACTAGCGGGAGATCTTACGAGCAGTACTTC.

The chain recombines TRBV10-2 with TRBJ1-1; 9 bases fit TRBD1. The CDR3 spans 13 residues. J lost 10 bases, V lost 3 bases, and 6 bases had no gene match. The germline gives CDR1 WSHSY, CDR2 SAAADI. CDR3 amino acids: CASSDTGGFSAFF. CDR3 in DNA: TGCGCCAGCAGTGATACAGGGGGCTTTTCAGCTTTCTTT.

The V and J genes are TRBV7-9 and TRBJ2-5; D gene unclear. The V gene lost 4 bases and the J gene lost 3 bases, with 12 bases spanning the gap. Germline CDR1 is SEHNR and CDR2 is FQNEAQ (reference sequence). The CDR3 extends over 14 amino acids. In DNA form, the CDR3 reads TGTGCCAGCAGCTCCCAGAGACTTGAAGAGACCCAGTACTTC. Residues: CASSSQRLEETQYF. Together with reference TRBV7-9 and TRBJ2-5, the CDR3 gives the full variable domain: DTGVSQNPRHKITKRGQNVTFRCDPISEHNRLYWYRQTLGQGPEFLTYFQNEAQLEKSRLLSDRFSAERPKGSFSTLEIQRTEQGDSAMYLCASSSQRLEETQYFGPGTRLLVL.

The chain is built from TRBV19 and TRBJ2-2, with TRBD1 matching over 7 bases. The CDR3 totals 14 residues. Trimming at V came to 11 bases and at J to 1 base, leaving 7 bases not matched to a gene. Per germline, CDR1 LNHDA and CDR2 SQIVND (reference sequence). The DNA of the CDR3 is TGTGCCTCACGAAGGGGGCAGAACACCGGGGAGCTGTTTTTT. This sequence encodes CASRRGQNTGELFF.

J is TRBJ1-4 and V is TRBV30; D is ambiguous. Trimming left V 5 bases short and J 0 bases short, with 7 bases between. Looked up from germline, CDR1 is GTSNPN and CDR2 is SVGIG (reference sequence). This CDR3 comprises 13 residues. CDR3 sequence reads: CAWAVATNEKLFF. As DNA, the CDR3 is TGTGCCTGGGCGGTTGCAACTAATGAAAAACTGTTTTTT.